Reported below is one TCR beta chain. A junction end diverges from the germline sequence, so it may reflect a read error. Sequencing used immunoSEQ multiplex PCR; TCRdb keeps in-frame clones, though not all of them. The data contain about 380,000 clones, around 95% of them seen just once; the ten biggest clones take up roughly 0.02%. The data originate from a study of shared T cell receptors in the human thymus. Germline CDR1 is DFQATT and CDR2 is SNEGSKA (reference sequence). CDR3 length: 11 residues. The chain couples TRBV20-1 to TRBJ2-1; D possibly corresponds to TRBD2 (6 bases). This TCR came from a human donor. The source material was thymocytes. The CDR3 sequence is CSASTPGLLIF. In DNA, the CDR3 is TGCAGTGCTAGTACTCCGGGACTTCTTATCTTC.